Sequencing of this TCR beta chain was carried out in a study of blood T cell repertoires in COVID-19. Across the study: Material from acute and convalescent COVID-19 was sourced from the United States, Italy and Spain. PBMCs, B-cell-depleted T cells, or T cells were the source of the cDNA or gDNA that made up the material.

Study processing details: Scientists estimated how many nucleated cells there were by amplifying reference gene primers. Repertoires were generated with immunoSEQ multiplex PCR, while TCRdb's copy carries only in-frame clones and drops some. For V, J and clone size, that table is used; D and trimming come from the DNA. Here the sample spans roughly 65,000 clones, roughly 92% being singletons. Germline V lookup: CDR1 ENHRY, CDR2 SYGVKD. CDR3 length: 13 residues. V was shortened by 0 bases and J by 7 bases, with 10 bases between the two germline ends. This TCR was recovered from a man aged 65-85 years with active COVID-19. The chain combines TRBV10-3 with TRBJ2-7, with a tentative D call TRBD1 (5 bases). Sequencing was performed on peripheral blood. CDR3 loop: CAISESTVGEQYV. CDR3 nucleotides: TGTGCCATCAGTGAGTCGACAGTTGGAGAGCAGTACGTC.